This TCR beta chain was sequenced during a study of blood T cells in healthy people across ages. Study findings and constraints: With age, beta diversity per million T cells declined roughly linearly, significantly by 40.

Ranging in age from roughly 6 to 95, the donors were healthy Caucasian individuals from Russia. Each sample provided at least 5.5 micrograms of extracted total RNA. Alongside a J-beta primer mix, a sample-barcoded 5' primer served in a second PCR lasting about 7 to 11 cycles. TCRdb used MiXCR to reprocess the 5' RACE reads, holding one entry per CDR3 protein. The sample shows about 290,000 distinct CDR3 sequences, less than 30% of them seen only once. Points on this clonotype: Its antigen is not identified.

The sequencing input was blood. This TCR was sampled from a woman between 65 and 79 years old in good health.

The CDR3 protein is CSVWTGGTSEQYF. The CDR3 DNA sequence: TGCAGCGTTTGGACAGGGGGAACCTCGGAGCAGTACTTC. The chain couples TRBV29-1 to TRBJ2-7; TRBD1 aligns across 10 bases. Germline V gene lookup returns CDR1 SQVTM and CDR2 ANQGSEA. CDR3 size: 13 residues. The V gene end was trimmed by 5 bases and the J gene end by 7 bases; junction bases not matched to a gene: 8.